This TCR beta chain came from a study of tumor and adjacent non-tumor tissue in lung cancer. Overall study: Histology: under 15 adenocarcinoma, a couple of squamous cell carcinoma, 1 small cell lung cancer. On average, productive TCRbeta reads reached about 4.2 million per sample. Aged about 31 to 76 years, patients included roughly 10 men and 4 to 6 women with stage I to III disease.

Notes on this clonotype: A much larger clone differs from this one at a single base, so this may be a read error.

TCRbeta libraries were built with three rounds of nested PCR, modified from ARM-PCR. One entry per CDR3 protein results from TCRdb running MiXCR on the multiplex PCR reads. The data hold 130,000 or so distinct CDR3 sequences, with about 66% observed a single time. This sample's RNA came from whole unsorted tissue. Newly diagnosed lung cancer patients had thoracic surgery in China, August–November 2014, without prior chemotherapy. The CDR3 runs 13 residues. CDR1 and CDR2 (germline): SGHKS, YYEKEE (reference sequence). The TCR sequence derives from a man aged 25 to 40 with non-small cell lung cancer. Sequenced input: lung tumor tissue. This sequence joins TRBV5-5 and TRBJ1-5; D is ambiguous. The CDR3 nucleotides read TGTGCCAGCAGGTTGGGCCCAAATCAGCCCCAGCATTTT. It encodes CASRLGPNQPQHF.